This TCR beta chain was captured by sequencing in a study of T cell responses to AZD1222 COVID-19 vaccine. Whole-study results and caveats: Regions 160-218 and 743-854 dominated among vaccine-associated CD4 TCRs spanning spike. With two AZD1222 doses given, Spike-specific TCR breadth and depth both rose.

The CDR3 runs 13 residues. The V and J ends lost 4 bases and 7 bases respectively, with 8 bases between them. Per the germline V gene, CDR1 is MDHEN and CDR2 is SYDVKM. Regarding this clone: Its antigen is still unknown.

Repertoires were generated with immunoSEQ multiplex PCR, while TCRdb's copy carries only in-frame clones and drops some. Of 95,000 or so clones in the sample, just over 90% were seen once. The input for sequencing was peripheral blood, taken 28 days after the second AZD1222 dose. The chain recombines TRBV28 with TRBJ1-6, with D perhaps matching TRBD1 (5 bases). The origin of this receptor is an adult who received the AZD1222 COVID-19 vaccine. This CDR3 reads CASSSRDNSPLHF. The DNA for the CDR3 is TGTGCCAGCAGTTCCAGGGACAATTCACCCCTCCACTTT.